A selection of T cell receptor beta chains follows, all from one sample in a study of cytomegalovirus exposure and HLA in healthy donors. The protocol was immunoSEQ multiplex PCR, while the TCRdb copy is restricted to in-frame clones and leaves out a portion. The sample consists of about 210,000 clones, approximately 78% of them appearing once. The specimen was PBMCs. These receptors all stem from a boy aged 5 to 17 in good health and CMV-seronegative. The CDR3 runs from the conserved cysteine through the conserved F or W. D genes are given only for firm matches. Expanded clones are given a class, and other clones once, few, many or no size at all.

clone size: NA; V gene: TRBV4-1; D gene: NA; J gene: TRBJ1-1; CDR3 protein: CASSRSKGAQNTEAFF; CDR3 DNA: TGCGCCAGCAGCCGTAGCAAAGGGGCCCAGAACACTGAAGCTTTCTTT
clone size: NA; V gene: TRBV10-2; D gene: NA; J gene: TRBJ2-7; CDR3 protein: CASSDPWQASSYEQYF; CDR3 DNA: TGCGCCAGCAGTGATCCGTGGCAGGCGAGCTCCTACGAGCAGTACTTC
clone size: once; V gene: TRBV7-2; D gene: NA; J gene: TRBJ2-2; CDR3 protein: CASSLAAWRGMNTGELFF; CDR3 DNA: TGTGCCAGCAGCTTAGCGGCGTGGCGCGGGATGAACACCGGGGAGCTGTTTTTT
clone size: NA; V gene: TRBV11-2; D gene: TRBD1; J gene: TRBJ1-2; CDR3 protein: CASRNTGTGTYGYTF; CDR3 DNA: TGTGCCAGCAGAAATACCGGGACAGGGACTTATGGCTACACCTTC
clone size: NA; V gene: TRBV6-1; D gene: TRBD1; J gene: TRBJ2-7; CDR3 protein: CASCRPVGQVVEQYF; CDR3 DNA: TGTGCCAGCTGCCGGCCGGTGGGACAGGTGGTGGAGCAGTACTTC
clone size: NA; V gene: TRBV5-1; D gene: NA; J gene: TRBJ1-3; CDR3 protein: CASSYDPYTSGNTIYF; CDR3 DNA: TGCGCCAGCAGCTACGATCCGTACACCTCTGGAAACACCATATATTTT
clone size: few; V gene: TRBV19; D gene: TRBD2; J gene: TRBJ2-2; CDR3 protein: CASSKTSGRRTGELFF; CDR3 DNA: TGTGCCAGTAGTAAAACTAGCGGGAGACGCACCGGGGAGCTGTTTTTT
clone size: NA; V gene: TRBV9; D gene: NA; J gene: TRBJ1-4; CDR3 protein: CASSPVVQGISEKLFF; CDR3 DNA: TGTGCCAGCAGCCCCGTCGTTCAGGGAATTTCTGAAAAACTGTTTTTT
clone size: once; V gene: TRBV6-5; D gene: NA; J gene: TRBJ2-7; CDR3 protein: CASRLALEGGHEQYF; CDR3 DNA: TGTGCCAGCAGACTGGCCCTGGAGGGTGGCCACGAGCAGTACTTC
clone size: NA; V gene: TRBV6-6; D gene: TRBD1; J gene: TRBJ1-4; CDR3 protein: CASSPDRALFF; CDR3 DNA: TGTGCCAGCAGTCCAGACAGGGCTCTGTTTTTT
clone size: NA; V gene: TRBV11-3; D gene: NA; J gene: TRBJ1-2; CDR3 protein: CASSLASRSIGYTF; CDR3 DNA: TGTGCCAGCAGCTTAGCCTCCAGGTCAATTGGCTACACCTTC
clone size: NA; V gene: TRBV11-3; D gene: TRBD2; J gene: TRBJ2-1; CDR3 protein: CASTLGGYNEQFF; CDR3 DNA: TGTGCCAGCACCCTGGGGGGGTACAATGAGCAGTTCTTC
clone size: few; V gene: TRBV25-1; D gene: TRBD1; J gene: TRBJ2-7; CDR3 protein: CASSDGTVYEQYF; CDR3 DNA: TGTGCCAGCAGTGATGGGACAGTATACGAGCAGTACTTC
clone size: NA; V gene: TRBV11-2; D gene: NA; J gene: TRBJ2-7; CDR3 protein: CASSLAPRSYEQYF; CDR3 DNA: TGTGCCAGCAGCTTAGCCCCCCGCTCCTACGAGCAGTACTTC
clone size: NA; V gene: TRBV6-1; D gene: TRBD1; J gene: TRBJ2-2; CDR3 protein: CASSDQGAGELFF; CDR3 DNA: TGTGCCAGCAGTGACCAGGGGGCCGGGGAGCTGTTTTTT
clone size: NA; V gene: TRBV7-9; D gene: NA; J gene: TRBJ1-6; CDR3 protein: CASSLGSGSPLHF; CDR3 DNA: TGTGCCAGCAGCTTGGGGAGCGGGTCACCCCTCCACTTT
clone size: NA; V gene: TRBV5-1; D gene: NA; J gene: TRBJ1-2; CDR3 protein: CASSFWSGAGYTF; CDR3 DNA: TGCGCCAGCAGTTTCTGGAGCGGGGCAGGCTACACCTTC
clone size: few; V gene: TRBV19; D gene: NA; J gene: TRBJ1-1; CDR3 protein: CASSIAYWGVNTEAFF; CDR3 DNA: TGTGCCAGTAGTATAGCTTACTGGGGAGTGAACACTGAAGCTTTCTTT
clone size: once; V gene: TRBV27; D gene: NA; J gene: TRBJ2-5; CDR3 protein: CASSLSPGTAQEIQYF; CDR3 DNA: TGTGCCAGCAGTTTATCCCCGGGAACGGCTCAAGAGATCCAGTACTTC
clone size: NA; V gene: TRBV18; D gene: NA; J gene: TRBJ1-5; CDR3 protein: CASSPNSYQPQHF; CDR3 DNA: TGTGCCAGCTCACCAAATAGTTATCAGCCCCAGCATTTT
clone size: NA; V gene: TRBV4-2; D gene: TRBD2; J gene: TRBJ2-5; CDR3 protein: CASSQGLAGGQGETQYF; CDR3 DNA: TGTGCCAGCAGCCAGGGACTAGCGGGGGGGCAGGGAGAGACCCAGTACTTC
clone size: NA; V gene: TRBV7-3; D gene: NA; J gene: TRBJ1-6; CDR3 protein: CASSLEAGSPLHF; CDR3 DNA: TGTGCCAGCAGCTTAGAAGCGGGTTCACCCCTCCACTTT
clone size: NA; V gene: TRBV19; D gene: NA; J gene: TRBJ2-7; CDR3 protein: CASSTRDSRYEQYF; CDR3 DNA: TGTGCCAGTAGTACACGGGACTCTAGATACGAGCAGTACTTC
clone size: NA; V gene: TRBV5-4; D gene: TRBD2; J gene: TRBJ2-7; CDR3 protein: CASSLAGSGYEQYF; CDR3 DNA: TGTGCCAGCAGCTTGGCGGGTAGCGGGTACGAGCAGTACTTC
clone size: once; V gene: TRBV6-1; D gene: NA; J gene: TRBJ2-5; CDR3 protein: CASTLVTGYQETQYF; CDR3 DNA: TGTGCCAGCACGCTAGTCACGGGGTACCAAGAGACCCAGTACTTC
clone size: few; V gene: TRBV11-3; D gene: NA; J gene: TRBJ1-2; CDR3 protein: CASSLTGVGGDGYTF; CDR3 DNA: TGTGCCAGCAGCTTAACGGGGGTTGGGGGGGACGGCTACACCTTC
clone size: NA; V gene: TRBV7-2; D gene: TRBD2; J gene: TRBJ2-1; CDR3 protein: CASSIDGTSGAYNEQFF; CDR3 DNA: TGTGCCAGCAGCATAGACGGGACTAGCGGGGCTTACAATGAGCAGTTCTTC
clone size: NA; V gene: TRBV7-2; D gene: NA; J gene: TRBJ2-7; CDR3 protein: CASSLTTDYEQYF; CDR3 DNA: TGTGCCAGCAGCCTCACGACAGACTACGAGCAGTACTTC
clone size: NA; V gene: TRBV27; D gene: TRBD1; J gene: TRBJ1-1; CDR3 protein: CATMDRGASKTEAFF; CDR3 DNA: TGTGCCACCATGGACAGGGGGGCATCTAAGACTGAAGCTTTCTTT
clone size: NA; V gene: TRBV7-9; D gene: TRBD1; J gene: TRBJ1-2; CDR3 protein: CASSLAPPGQGSGYTF; CDR3 DNA: TGTGCCAGCAGCTTAGCCCCCCCGGGACAGGGAAGCGGCTACACCTTC
clone size: NA; V gene: TRBV4-2; D gene: TRBD2; J gene: TRBJ2-7; CDR3 protein: CASSQVPSGTSIYEQYF; CDR3 DNA: TGTGCCAGCAGCCAGGTTCCCTCCGGGACTAGTATTTACGAGCAGTACTTC
clone size: NA; V gene: TRBV5-1; D gene: TRBD1; J gene: TRBJ1-2; CDR3 protein: CASSLGTEGYGYTF; CDR3 DNA: TGCGCCAGCAGCCTCGGGACAGAAGGCTATGGCTACACCTTC
clone size: few; V gene: TRBV2; D gene: TRBD1; J gene: TRBJ2-7; CDR3 protein: CASSEMTGAEQYF; CDR3 DNA: TGTGCCAGCAGTGAGATGACAGGGGCCGAGCAGTACTTC
clone size: NA; V gene: TRBV4-1; D gene: NA; J gene: TRBJ2-3; CDR3 protein: CASSQGALAWSRTDTQYF; CDR3 DNA: TGCGCCAGCAGCCAAGGGGCGCTAGCGTGGAGTAGGACAGATACGCAGTATTTT
clone size: once; V gene: TRBV30; D gene: TRBD1; J gene: TRBJ2-7; CDR3 protein: CAWNRGPYEQYF; CDR3 DNA: TGTGCCTGGAACAGGGGCCCCTACGAGCAGTACTTC
clone size: NA; V gene: TRBV5-1; D gene: NA; J gene: TRBJ1-5; CDR3 protein: CASSLRGDQPQHF; CDR3 DNA: TGCGCCAGCAGCTTGCGGGGGGATCAGCCCCAGCATTTT
clone size: NA; V gene: TRBV30; D gene: TRBD1; J gene: TRBJ1-4; CDR3 protein: CAWRDRGLSEKLFF; CDR3 DNA: TGTGCCTGGAGGGACAGGGGACTAAGTGAAAAACTGTTTTTT
clone size: NA; V gene: TRBV5-1; D gene: NA; J gene: TRBJ2-5; CDR3 protein: CASSLVADQETQYF; CDR3 DNA: TGCGCCAGCAGCTTGGTGGCAGACCAAGAGACCCAGTACTTC
clone size: NA; V gene: TRBV5-1; D gene: NA; J gene: TRBJ2-1; CDR3 protein: CASSLVLWTTSNEQFF; CDR3 DNA: TGCGCCAGCAGCTTGGTTCTCTGGACTACAAGCAATGAGCAGTTCTTC
clone size: NA; V gene: TRBV6-5; D gene: TRBD1; J gene: TRBJ1-1; CDR3 protein: CASSLTGGAMNTEAFF; CDR3 DNA: TGTGCCAGCAGTTTGACAGGGGGCGCCATGAACACTGAAGCTTTCTTT
clone size: NA; V gene: TRBV10-3; D gene: NA; J gene: TRBJ1-1; CDR3 protein: CAISESFSRGSQAFF; CDR3 DNA: TGTGCCATCAGTGAGTCTTTCTCCAGGGGCTCACAAGCTTTCTTT
clone size: NA; V gene: TRBV5-4; D gene: NA; J gene: TRBJ1-1; CDR3 protein: CASSTGVMNTEAFF; CDR3 DNA: TGTGCCAGCAGCACGGGAGTAATGAACACTGAAGCTTTCTTT
clone size: NA; V gene: TRBV19; D gene: NA; J gene: TRBJ1-2; CDR3 protein: CASSIPTHAGERYGYTF; CDR3 DNA: TGTGCCAGTAGTATACCGACCCACGCAGGGGAAAGGTATGGCTACACCTTC
clone size: NA; V gene: TRBV9; D gene: NA; J gene: TRBJ1-6; CDR3 protein: CASSAEPGGLNSPLHF; CDR3 DNA: TGTGCCAGCAGCGCCGAACCGGGGGGGCTAAATTCACCCCTCCACTTT
clone size: NA; V gene: TRBV5-1; D gene: TRBD2; J gene: TRBJ2-5; CDR3 protein: CASRSSGGQETQYF; CDR3 DNA: TGCGCCAGCAGATCGAGCGGGGGACAAGAGACCCAGTACTTC
clone size: NA; V gene: TRBV6-5; D gene: NA; J gene: TRBJ2-7; CDR3 protein: CASSRGTDYYEQYF; CDR3 DNA: TGTGCCAGCAGCCGGGGGACAGACTACTACGAGCAGTACTTC
clone size: NA; V gene: TRBV2; D gene: NA; J gene: TRBJ1-3; CDR3 protein: CASSRTRNTIYF; CDR3 DNA: TGTGCCAGCAGCCGCACAAGAAACACCATATATTTT
clone size: NA; V gene: TRBV19; D gene: TRBD1; J gene: TRBJ2-5; CDR3 protein: CASSRDREQETQYF; CDR3 DNA: TGTGCCAGTAGTAGGGACAGGGAGCAAGAGACCCAGTACTTC
clone size: NA; V gene: TRBV4-1; D gene: TRBD1; J gene: TRBJ1-2; CDR3 protein: CASSQGTGWGYGYTF; CDR3 DNA: TGCGCCAGCAGCCAAGGGACAGGGTGGGGGTATGGCTACACCTTC
clone size: once; V gene: TRBV30; D gene: NA; J gene: TRBJ2-5; CDR3 protein: CAWSPTGQETQYF; CDR3 DNA: TGTGCCTGGAGTCCGACAGGCCAAGAGACCCAGTACTTC
clone size: NA; V gene: TRBV10-3; D gene: TRBD2; J gene: TRBJ2-7; CDR3 protein: CAISESDLRGYYEQYF; CDR3 DNA: TGTGCCATCAGTGAGTCGGATTTGCGGGGGTACTACGAGCAGTACTTC
clone size: once; V gene: TRBV30; D gene: TRBD1; J gene: TRBJ1-1; CDR3 protein: CAWNPDRGTEAFF; CDR3 DNA: TGTGCCTGGAACCCGGACAGGGGGACTGAAGCTTTCTTT
clone size: once; V gene: TRBV5-1; D gene: NA; J gene: TRBJ2-7; CDR3 protein: CASSFTGDLSYEQYF; CDR3 DNA: TGCGCCAGCAGCTTTACGGGAGACCTCTCCTACGAGCAGTACTTC
clone size: NA; V gene: TRBV6-1; D gene: NA; J gene: TRBJ1-2; CDR3 protein: CASSLPGVKLVGYTF; CDR3 DNA: TGTGCCAGCAGTTTGCCAGGGGTAAAGTTGGTTGGCTACACCTTC
clone size: NA; V gene: TRBV29-1; D gene: NA; J gene: TRBJ2-6; CDR3 protein: CSVAVSGANVLTF; CDR3 DNA: TGCAGCGTTGCTGTCTCTGGGGCCAACGTCCTGACTTTC
clone size: NA; V gene: TRBV7-2; D gene: TRBD2; J gene: TRBJ2-1; CDR3 protein: CASTRAGGGNEQFF; CDR3 DNA: TGTGCCAGCACCCGAGCGGGAGGAGGCAATGAGCAGTTCTTC
clone size: NA; V gene: TRBV15; D gene: TRBD2; J gene: TRBJ2-3; CDR3 protein: CATSRDSLAENTDTQYF; CDR3 DNA: TGTGCCACCAGCAGAGATTCCCTAGCGGAAAACACAGATACGCAGTATTTT
clone size: once; V gene: TRBV15; D gene: TRBD1; J gene: TRBJ1-5; CDR3 protein: CATSRSGGDRDQPQHF; CDR3 DNA: TGTGCCACCAGCAGATCAGGGGGCGACAGGGATCAGCCCCAGCATTTT
clone size: NA; V gene: TRBV5-1; D gene: TRBD1; J gene: TRBJ1-1; CDR3 protein: CASSLDTGGANTEAFF; CDR3 DNA: TGCGCCAGCAGCTTGGATACAGGGGGCGCGAACACTGAAGCTTTCTTT
clone size: NA; V gene: TRBV7-2; D gene: TRBD1; J gene: TRBJ1-4; CDR3 protein: CASSLFGTENEKLFF; CDR3 DNA: TGTGCCAGCAGCTTGTTCGGGACAGAGAATGAAAAACTGTTTTTT